Reported below is one TCR beta chain. Its antigen is not known. A read error may produce the germline difference seen at one junction end. These data belong to a study of T cell responses to AZD1222 COVID-19 vaccine. Study observations and caveats: Epitopes outside B.1.351 and B.1.1.7 mutated regions reportedly drew nearly half of spike TCRs. Clonal diversity may have been underestimated, and the donors were mostly white British, with more females than males. Two AZD1222 administrations were followed by greater Spike-specific TCR breadth and depth. Vaccine-associated CD4 TCRs spanned spike, dominant at 160-218 and 743-854.

The CDR3 consists of 12 residues. Libraries were prepared by immunoSEQ multiplex PCR; TCRdb keeps only in-frame clonotypes and omits some of them. The data hold some 130,000 clones, with 88% observed a single time. This specimen consisted of peripheral blood, obtained on day 0 of MenACWY control vaccination. The sequence came from an adult in good health. The gene calls are TRBV23-1 and TRBJ1-3; D call uncertain. TRBV23-1 is an open reading frame whose function is uncertain. The DNA of the CDR3 is TGCGCCAGCAGCCTCCATGGAGACACCATATATTTT. This translates into CASSLHGDTIYF.